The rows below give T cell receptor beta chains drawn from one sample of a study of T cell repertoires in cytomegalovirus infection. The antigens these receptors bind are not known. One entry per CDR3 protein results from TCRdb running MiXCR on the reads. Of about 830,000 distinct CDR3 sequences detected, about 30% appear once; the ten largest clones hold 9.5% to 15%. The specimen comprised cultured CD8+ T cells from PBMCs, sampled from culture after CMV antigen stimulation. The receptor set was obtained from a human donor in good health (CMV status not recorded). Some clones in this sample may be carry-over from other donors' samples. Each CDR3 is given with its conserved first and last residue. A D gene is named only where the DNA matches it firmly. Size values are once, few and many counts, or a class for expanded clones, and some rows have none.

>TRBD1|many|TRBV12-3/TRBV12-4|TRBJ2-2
TGTGCCAGCAGTCCCCGGGCAGGGGGCGAAGGGGAGCTGTTTTTT
CASSPRAGGEGELFF
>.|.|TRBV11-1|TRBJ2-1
TGTGCCAGCAGCTTAGCGAACAGGGAGGCCTACAATGAGCAGTTCTTC
CASSLANREAYNEQFF
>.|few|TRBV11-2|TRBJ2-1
TGTGCCAGCAGCCCAGAGACAGGAAAGTATGTCAATGAGCAGTTCTTC
CASSPETGKYVNEQFF
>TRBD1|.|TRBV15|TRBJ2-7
TGTGCCACCAGCAGAGAACCCGGGACAGGGTCCTACGAGCAGTACTTC
CATSREPGTGSYEQYF
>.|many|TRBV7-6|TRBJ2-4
TGTGCCAGCAGCCCCGGGATGAGGGGAATGAACATTCAGTACTTC
CASSPGMRGMNIQYF
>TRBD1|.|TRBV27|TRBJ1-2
TGTGCCAGCAGTTTATCGGCAGGGGGTATGTCTATTAGGGATGGCTACACCTTC
CASSLSAGGMSIRDGYTF
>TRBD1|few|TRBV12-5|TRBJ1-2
TGTGCTAGTGGTTTTGGTACCTCCGGGACAGAATTCTATGGCTACACCTTC
CASGFGTSGTEFYGYTF
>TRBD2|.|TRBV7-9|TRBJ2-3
TGTGCCAACAGCAAGATCAGCGGGGGGACAGATACGCAGTATTTT
CANSKISGGTDTQYF
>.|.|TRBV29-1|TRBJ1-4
TGCAGCGCTCACTCTTCTAATGAAAAACTGTTTTTT
CSAHSSNEKLFF
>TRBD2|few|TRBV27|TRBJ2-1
TGTGCCAGCAGTCCCTCCGGGGACTACATTTACAATGAGCAGTTCTTC
CASSPSGDYIYNEQFF
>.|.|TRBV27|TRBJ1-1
TGTGCCAGTCGTTTACTGGGGGGCTCAACTGAAGCTTTCTTT
CASRLLGGSTEAFF
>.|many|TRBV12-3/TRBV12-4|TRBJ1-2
TGTGCCAGCAGTCCCGGGCCCACCTTGGGGTATGGCTACACCTTC
CASSPGPTLGYGYTF
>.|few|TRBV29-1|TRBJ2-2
TGCAGCGTTGAAGCCGGGCCAGGGGGGTGGACCGGGGAGCTGTTTTTT
CSVEAGPGGWTGELFF
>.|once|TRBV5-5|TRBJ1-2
TGTGCCAGCAGCTTGAAGCCGCGGCAAGGCCGGGACTATGGCTACACCTTC
CASSLKPRQGRDYGYTF
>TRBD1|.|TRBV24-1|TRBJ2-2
TGTGCCACCAGTGGCTCTTTTACAGGGGACACCGGGGAGCTGTTTTTT
CATSGSFTGDTGELFF
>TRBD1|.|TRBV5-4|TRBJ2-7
TGTGCCAGCAGCGGGGGACAGGGCCGCTACGAGCAGTACTTC
CASSGGQGRYEQYF
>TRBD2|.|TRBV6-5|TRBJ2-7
TGTGCCAGCAGTGCCGCTAGCGGTCTCTCCTACGAGCAGTACTTC
CASSAASGLSYEQYF
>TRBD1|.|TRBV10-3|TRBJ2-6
TGTGCCATCATGGACAGGGTTTCTGGGGCCAACGTCCTGACTTTC
CAIMDRVSGANVLTF
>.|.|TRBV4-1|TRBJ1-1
TGCGCCAGCAGCCAAGCGATGGTGAACACTGAAGCTTTCTTT
CASSQAMVNTEAFF
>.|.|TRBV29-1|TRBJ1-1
TGCAGCGTTCAGTTACCCCACCCCGCCGCTGAAGCTTTCTTT
CSVQLPHPAAEAFF
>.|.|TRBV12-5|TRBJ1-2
TGTGCTAGTGGTTTCACTGTTCCTGGGGGAGCTGGGTATGGCTACACCTTC
CASGFTVPGGAGYGYTF
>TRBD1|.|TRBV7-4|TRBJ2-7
TGTGCCAGCATCCCCCCGGGACAGGGGGAAAGCTCCTACGAGCAGTACTTC
CASIPPGQGESSYEQYF
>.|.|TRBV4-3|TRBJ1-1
TGCGCCAGCAGCCAAGGCTGGGCAGGGCCGCCGGGCACTGAAGCTTTCTTT
CASSQGWAGPPGTEAFF
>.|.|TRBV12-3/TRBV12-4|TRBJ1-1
TGTGCCAGCAGGGGGGACTCAGCTTTCTTT
CASRGDSAFF
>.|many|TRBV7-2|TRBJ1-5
TGTGCCAGCAGCCCTGGGACACACTATAGCAATCAGCCCCAGCATTTT
CASSPGTHYSNQPQHF
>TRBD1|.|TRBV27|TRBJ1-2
TGTGCCAGCAGTCAACTCCCGGGACAGAACCCTCTCTATGGCTACACCTTC
CASSQLPGQNPLYGYTF
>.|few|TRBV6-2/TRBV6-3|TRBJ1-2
TGTGCCAGCAGCCAGGGCGCCCGGGCCAACTATGGCTACACCTTC
CASSQGARANYGYTF
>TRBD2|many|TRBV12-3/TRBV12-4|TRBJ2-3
TGTGCCAGCAGTTTACCTAGCGGGGGTATATTGGATACGCAGTATTTT
CASSLPSGGILDTQYF
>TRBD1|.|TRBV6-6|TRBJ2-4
TGTGCCAGCTGGGGACAGGGGGCAGTGGAATCCAAAAACATTCAGTACTTC
CASWGQGAVESKNIQYF
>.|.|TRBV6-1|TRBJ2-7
TGTGCCAGCAGTACGACAGCCGTCTACGAGCAGTACTTC
CASSTTAVYEQYF
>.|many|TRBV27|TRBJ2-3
TGTGCCAGCAGTTCTAGGCTAGGCACAGATACGCAGTATTTT
CASSSRLGTDTQYF
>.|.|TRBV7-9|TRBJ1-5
TGTGCTAGCAGCGCGGAGGCACAGTATACTCAGCCCCAGCATTTT
CASSAEAQYTQPQHF
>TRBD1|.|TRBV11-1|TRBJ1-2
TGTGCCAGCAGCGTACAGGGGGCCGGCTCTGGCTACACCTTC
CASSVQGAGSGYTF
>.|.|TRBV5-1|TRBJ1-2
TGTGCCAGCAGCTTGCCAGACAGTCGAGGCTACACCTTC
CASSLPDSRGYTF
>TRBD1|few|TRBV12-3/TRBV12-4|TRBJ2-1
TGTGCCAGCAGTGGGACAGGGGCCAATGAGCAGTTCTTC
CASSGTGANEQFF
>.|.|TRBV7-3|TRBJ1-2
TGTGCCAGCAGCTCCGAATCAGGGGTCCCAAAGTATGGCTACACCTTC
CASSSESGVPKYGYTF
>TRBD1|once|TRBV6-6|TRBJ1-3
TGTGCCAGCAGTTACCGTGACAGGGGGTTGGGAAACACCATATATTTT
CASSYRDRGLGNTIYF
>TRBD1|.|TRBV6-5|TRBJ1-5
TGTGCCAGCAGGAGACAGGGAGGACGCAATCAGCCCCAGCATTTT
CASRRQGGRNQPQHF
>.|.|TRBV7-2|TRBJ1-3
TGTGCCAGCAGCTCACCGGGGGGGGAAATCACCATATATTTT
CASSSPGGEITIYF
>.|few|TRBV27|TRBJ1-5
TGTGCCAGCAGTCCTCAAACCCTGGGACAGCCCCAGCATTTT
CASSPQTLGQPQHF
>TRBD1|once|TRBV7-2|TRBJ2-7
TGTGTCAGCAGCTTGGGACAGTCAACCTACGAGCAGTACTTC
CVSSLGQSTYEQYF
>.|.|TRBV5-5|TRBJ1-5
TGTGCCAGCAGCTTCGGGACCTACGGAAATCAGCCCCAGCATTTT
CASSFGTYGNQPQHF
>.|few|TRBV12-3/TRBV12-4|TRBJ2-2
TGTGCCAGCAGACCCGTGGGGACCGCGAACACCGGGGAGCTGTTTTTT
CASRPVGTANTGELFF
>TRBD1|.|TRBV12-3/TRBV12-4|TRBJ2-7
TGTGCCAGCATCCTCCGGGACAGGGGGTTACCCTACGAGCAGTACTTC
CASILRDRGLPYEQYF